Sequencing of this T cell receptor beta chain was carried out in a study of shared clonotypes between healthy human individuals (dated by TCRdb to about 2020). Looking at the study overall: The cohort comprised a couple of women and a few men aged 18 to 49 years. To estimate repertoire size and how much clonotype sharing occurs between individuals, the study deeply sequenced the blood TCR repertoires of five or six healthy adults. Different laboratories and diverse techniques were used to prepare libraries and sequence TCR repertoires, to increase sequencing depth and limit assay-specific biases. Per donor, leukapheresis produced somewhere between about 0.94 and 8.9 billion PBMCs. Broad study findings and their caveats: Pairwise subsampling indicated that sequencing depth was expected to affect the degree of clonotype sharing among donors. Sampling was limited to blood, and TCR repertoires in tissue likely differ from TCR repertoires in blood. Because the study included only a small number of donors, the genetic and exposure-history diversity represented was limited.

The donors were healthy, HIV-negative adults who had no recently reported acute infections or vaccinations. All donors were Caucasian adults living in Nashville, Tennessee, USA. For unsorted samples, about 90 million PBMCs were counted and genomic DNA was extracted with the QIAamp DNA Blood Mini kit. Blood was obtained by leukapheresis, after which PBMCs were separated by Ficoll-Histopaque density gradient centrifugation and cryopreserved in liquid nitrogen vapor phase. Notes on this clone: This clone's antigen is unknown. No base qualities exist here, and no much larger clone lies one base off it.

Cut back by 1 base and 11 bases, the V and J ends lie 12 bases apart. Taken from cysteine to phenylalanine, the CDR3 has 13 residues. Only the CDR3 DNA is retained, 39 bases long and in frame from the first base. CDR1 and CDR2 (GTSNPN, SVGIG) derive from the germline V gene (reference sequence). Using the deep immunoSEQ assay, multiplex PCR amplified TCR CDR3 regions from genomic DNA. Genomic DNA extracted from each cell subset was distributed evenly over all wells of several immunoSEQ 96-well plates, and each plate served as one replicate. For unsorted PBMC, roughly 330 ng genomic DNA, equal to 25,000 to 35,000 T cell genomes, was loaded into each replicate PCR. Genomic DNA from unsorted PBMC was sequenced over ten immunoSEQ deep assay plates. Purified libraries were measured with a Qubit 3.0 fluorometer, size-checked on a Bioanalyzer 2100, and measured again with the KAPA Library Quantification kit. Every immunoSEQ 96-well plate was sequenced on a dedicated single-read 150-cycle Illumina NextSeq 550 flow cell. The paper's processing steps were these. Because the immunoSEQ output held only junctional sequences and lacked quality scores, the filtering could not match the filtering applied to full-length reads. Sequences were annotated with PyIR, a Python wrapper for IgBLAST v1.9, using IMGT germline references to assign V/J genes and CDR3. Reads with weak V/J assignments (E-value above 1e-6), missing CDR3, stop codons, out-of-frame junctions, or ambiguous translated residues were removed. A V3J clonotype was defined by an identical inferred V gene, J gene, and CDR3 amino acid sequence. Percentage overlap between repertoires was calculated by dividing the number of shared unique clonotypes by the size of the smaller repertoire. Three approaches were used to assess repertoire richness: RTK rarefaction, the Chao1 estimator, and Recon v2.1 estimates of unobserved clonotypes. TCRdb mirrors the immuneACCESS table, restricted to in-frame sequences. Some clones are absent from its copies; in checked studies, under half trace to an unresolved V gene, and the reason for the others is unknown. V, J and clone size were drawn from that table, and D and trimming were deduced from the DNA. In this sample the table shows approximately 440,000 clones, approximately 77% of which occur a single time. The leading ten clones occupy more than 10% of the sample.

The sequencing input was PBMCs. The chain was built from TRBV30 and TRBJ1-6; the D gene is not confidently resolved. The receptor comes from a woman aged 35 to 49 in good health. Some clones in this sample may be carry-over from other donors' samples. The nucleotide sequence is given as TGTGCCTGGAGTGAGGGCCTGTCAACACCCCTCCACTTT. It translates as CAWSEGLSTPLHF. Reference TRBV30 and TRBJ1-6 proteins supply the regions before and after the CDR3; the full variable domain is: SQTIHQWPATLVQPVGSPLSLECTVEGTSNPNLYWYRQAAGRGLQLLFYSVGIGQISSEVPQNLSASRPQDRQFILSSKKLLLSDSGFYLCAWSEGLSTPLHFGNGTRLTVT.